This T cell receptor beta chain stems from a study of blood T cell repertoires in COVID-19. Across the whole study: PBMCs, B-cell-depleted T cells, or T cells provided the cDNA or gDNA that made up the material.

The CDR3 has 12 residues. Germline V gene sequence: CDR1 LNHDA, CDR2 SQIVND (reference sequence). V dropped 9 bases and J dropped 2 bases, with 10 bases sitting between them. The assay was immunoSEQ multiplex PCR, and TCRdb's table has in-frame clones only and misses some. The sample lists over 250,000 clones; 88% were seen once. It was during active infection that Seattle patients were enrolled and then longitudinally followed. The chain has TRBV19 and TRBJ1-2, with a tentative D call TRBD1 (6 bases). The origin of this receptor is a woman in her 70s with COVID-19, enrolled during active disease. Sequenced material: peripheral blood. CDR3 residues: CASRDTNYGYTF. The CDR3 nucleotides are TGTGCCAGCCGGGACACCAACTATGGCTACACCTTC.